Shown below are 14 T cell receptor beta chains from a single sample sequenced in a study of T cells in Graves' hyperthyroidism and ophthalmopathy. Using RNA transcripts as the source, TCR beta CDR3 regions were amplified. The TCR CDR3 was amplified in a first-round RT-PCR using the HTBI primer set. TCRdb reprocessed the multiplex PCR reads with MiXCR, giving one entry per CDR3 protein. The table lists around 300,000 distinct CDR3 sequences, roughly 13% of them singletons. The sample comprised blood. These receptors were taken from a woman aged 35 to 49 with Graves' ophthalmopathy.

This clonotype was seen many times. V usage is TRBV3-1 and J usage is TRBJ2-3; 8 nucleotides match TRBD2. Germline V gene data show CDR1 as LGHDT and CDR2 as YNNKEL (reference sequence). This CDR3 is built from 16 residues. The J segment lost 5 bases and the V segment lost 5 bases, leaving 12 bases of the junction unmatched. This CDR3 reads CASSDTAGGGRDTQYF. CDR3 nucleotide sequence: TGTGCCAGCAGCGACACGGCGGGAGGAGGTAGAGATACGCAGTATTTT.

The rearrangement uses TRBV19 and TRBJ2-2; 7 bases map to TRBD1. Germline CDR1 and CDR2: LNHDA and SQIVND (reference sequence). The CDR3 is 12 amino acids. V lost 5 bases and J lost 13; bases outside the gene matches: 7. The CDR3 nucleotides are TGTGCCAGTAGTCTCCGACAGGGAAGGCTGTTTTTT. This codes for CASSLRQGRLFF.

The sample holds many counts of this clonotype. This rearrangement joins TRBV28 to TRBJ2-3; TRBD1 matches at 7 bases. Looked up from germline, CDR1 is MDHEN and CDR2 is SYDVKM. This CDR3 region has 13 residues. Trimming took 6 bases from V and 8 from J; bases not matched to a gene: 8. DNA for the CDR3: TGTGCCAGCAGAATAACAGGGGTTGGTACGCAGTATTTT. It encodes CASRITGVGTQYF.

This clonotype showed up many times. The chain combines TRBV6-6 with TRBJ1-2; D is unresolved. Looked up from germline, CDR1 is MNHNY and CDR2 is SVGAGI (reference sequence). The CDR3 spans 15 residues. V lost 2 bases, J lost 8 bases, and 18 bases lay in between. The CDR3 spells CASSYAEVISGGYTF. The CDR3 coding sequence is TGTGCCAGCAGTTACGCAGAGGTTATATCGGGAGGCTACACCTTC.

In its sample, this clonotype was seen many times. The chain employs TRBV7-9 and TRBJ2-7; the D gene is possibly TRBD1 (6 bases). The CDR3 is 16 residues long. Germline CDR1 and CDR2: SEHNR and FQNEAQ (reference sequence). Trimming cost V 6 bases and J 0 bases, with 18 bases left between them. CDR3 loop: CASSSDSLDFSYEQYF. CDR3 bases: TGTGCCAGCAGTTCGGACAGCCTAGACTTCTCCTACGAGCAGTACTTC.

This clonotype was observed many times. V gene TRBV7-8 combines with J gene TRBJ2-2, with a weak D call TRBD2 (6 bases). Trimming removed 8 bases from V and 4 bases from J, with 8 bases in between. Germline CDR1 and CDR2: SGHVS and FQNEAQ. This CDR3 contains 12 residues. CDR3 sequence (DNA): TGTGCCAGCGCGGGACCCACCGGGGAGCTGTTTTTT. Its protein product is CASAGPTGELFF. The variable domain in full, with the rest retrieved from reference TRBV7-8 and TRBJ2-2, is GAGVSQSPRYKVAKRGQDVALRCDPISGHVSLFWYQQALGQGPEFLTYFQNEAQLDKSGLPSDRFFAERPEGSVSTLKIQRTQQEDSAVYLCASAGPTGELFFGEGSRLTVL.

The rearrangement uses TRBV4-1 and TRBJ2-7; D remains unclear. The V gene lost 1 base and the J gene lost 0 bases, with 16 bases spanning the gap. There are 17 residues in the CDR3. Germline values: CDR1 MGHRA, CDR2 YSYEKL. The CDR3 region has the DNA TGCGCCAGCAGCCAAGGTCCTCCCACGGCGTTCTCCTACGAGCAGTACTTC. This gives the protein CASSQGPPTAFSYEQYF.

This clonotype showed up many times. This chain joins TRBV12-3 or TRBV12-4 and TRBJ2-7, with D possibly matching TRBD2 (5 bases). The length of the CDR3 is 14 residues. Trimming took 6 bases from V and 3 from J, leaving 15 bases between them. The CDR3, as DNA: TGTGCCAGCAGAAAGAGCGGACCACTCTACGAGCAGTACTTC. Translated, it gives CASRKSGPLYEQYF.

The table lists this clonotype with many counts. CDR3 coding DNA: TGTGCCACCAGTGAATCACGCGGAGATACGCAGTATTTT. This codes for CATSESRGDTQYF. This chain connects TRBV24-1 to TRBJ2-3; no firm D call. Germline V gene sequence: CDR1 KGHDR, CDR2 SFDVKD. The CDR3 runs 13 residues. Trimming left V 4 bases short and J 5 bases short, with 9 bases between.

The sample holds many counts of this clonotype. The chain couples TRBV24-1 to TRBJ2-5; 14 bases match TRBD2. Per the germline V gene, CDR1 is KGHDR and CDR2 is SFDVKD. The CDR3 extends over 18 amino acids. V trimming: 4 bases; J trimming: 2 bases; junction bases outside the gene matches: 8. The CDR3 region has the DNA TGTGCCACCAGTGACAGCCGAGGGACTAGCGGGAGACAAGAGACCCAGTACTTC. This gives the protein CATSDSRGTSGRQETQYF.

This clonotype was detected ten times or more. This rearrangement joins TRBV14 to TRBJ2-2; D not resolved. The CDR3 sequence is 13 residues long. The V end was cut by 2 bases, the J end by 5 bases, with 6 bases between. Germline V gene sequence: CDR1 SGHDN, CDR2 FVKESK. CDR3 nucleotides: TGTGCCAGCAGCCAAAGCTTAACCGGGGAGCTGTTTTTT. This encodes CASSQSLTGELFF.

This clonotype was observed a few times. The gene calls are TRBV20-1 and TRBJ1-2, with D unresolved. The CDR3 is 10 amino acids. Germline V gene lookup returns CDR1 DFQATT and CDR2 SNEGSKA (reference sequence). Trimming left V 6 bases short and J 4 bases short, with 6 bases between. The CDR3 DNA reads TGCAGTGCGCATTCCTATGGCTACACCTTC. Translation: CSAHSYGYTF.

This clonotype was counted only a few times. This chain joins TRBV6-1 and TRBJ2-1; D remains ambiguous. CDR1 and CDR2 (germline): MNHNS, SASEGT. The CDR3 is made up of 11 amino acids. Between the trimmed V and J ends, which lost 3 bases and 10 bases, there was a span of 7 bases. CDR3 nucleotides: TGTGCCAGCAGTGACGGACCCGAGCAGTTCTTC. Translating gives CASSDGPEQFF.

This clonotype was seen a handful of times. One junction end does not reproduce the germline sequence, and a read error may be involved. Here the CDR3 reads CASRLGQDGETQYF. The DNA for the CDR3 is TGCGCCAGCAGATTGGGACAGGATGGAGAGACCCAGTACTTC. The V gene is TRBV5-1, the J gene TRBJ2-5, with 8 positions matching TRBD1. There are 14 residues in the CDR3. Germline V lookup: CDR1 SGHRS, CDR2 YFSETQ.